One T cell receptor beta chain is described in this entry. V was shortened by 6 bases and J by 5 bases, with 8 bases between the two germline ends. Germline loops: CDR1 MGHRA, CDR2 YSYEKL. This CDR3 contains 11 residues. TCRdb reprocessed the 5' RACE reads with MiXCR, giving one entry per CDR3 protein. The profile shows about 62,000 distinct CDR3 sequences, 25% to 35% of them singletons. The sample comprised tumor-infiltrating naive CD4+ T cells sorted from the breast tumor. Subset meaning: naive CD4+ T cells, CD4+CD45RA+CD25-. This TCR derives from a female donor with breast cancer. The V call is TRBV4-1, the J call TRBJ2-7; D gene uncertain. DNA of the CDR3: TGCGCCAGCAGTTCTAGGAACGAGCAGTACTTC. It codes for CASSSRNEQYF.